This T cell receptor beta chain stems from a study of T cell repertoires in cytomegalovirus infection. Study summary: Both CMV infection and a matching HLA type were indicated by public TCR beta signatures.

Findings and caveats of the study: Carriers of CMV plus the relevant HLA were identified by cumulative public TCR beta family frequency. Ex vivo, HLA-C-restricted CMV-specific TCR beta clonotypes prevailed over the rest of the response.

TCRdb independently ran MiXCR on the reads; one entry per CDR3 protein. The sample has 200,000 to 300,000 distinct CDR3 sequences; roughly 13% are singletons. This clonotype appeared many times. Its antigen is unknown. V lost 5 bases, J lost 4 bases, and 13 bases stayed unmatched. CDR3 length equals 17 residues. Germline V CDR1 and CDR2: SGHTA, FQGNSA. V is TRBV7-2 and J is TRBJ2-3; 9 bases align to TRBD2. The receptor's source is a human donor in good health (CMV status not recorded). Some clones in this sample may be carry-over from other donors' samples. Sequencing input: PBMCs. The CDR3 coding sequence is TGTGCCAGCAGCCCATCTCTCTCGCGGGGGGGCTCAGATACGCAGTATTTT. Protein product: CASSPSLSRGGSDTQYF.